This T cell receptor beta chain derives from a study of blood T cells in healthy people across ages. It was with a sample-barcoded 5' primer and a J-beta primer mix that a second PCR of about 6 to 12 cycles was run. TCRdb reprocessed the 5' RACE reads via MiXCR and lists one record per CDR3 protein. This table holds about 1,500,000 distinct CDR3 sequences, about 43% found once. Germline V gene data show CDR1 as SGHVS and CDR2 as FNYEAQ. The CDR3 runs 16 residues. The chain links TRBV7-6 to TRBJ2-4; TRBD2 aligns across 10 bases. The J call may be incorrect, as the DNA end agrees better with TRBJ2-7. Source material: blood. This receptor was identified in a woman between 18 and 30 years old in good health. Here the CDR3 DNA reads TGTGCCAGCAGCTTAGGAGGACTAGCGGAACCCTACGAGCAGTACTTC. Translated, it gives CASSLGGLAEPYEQYF.